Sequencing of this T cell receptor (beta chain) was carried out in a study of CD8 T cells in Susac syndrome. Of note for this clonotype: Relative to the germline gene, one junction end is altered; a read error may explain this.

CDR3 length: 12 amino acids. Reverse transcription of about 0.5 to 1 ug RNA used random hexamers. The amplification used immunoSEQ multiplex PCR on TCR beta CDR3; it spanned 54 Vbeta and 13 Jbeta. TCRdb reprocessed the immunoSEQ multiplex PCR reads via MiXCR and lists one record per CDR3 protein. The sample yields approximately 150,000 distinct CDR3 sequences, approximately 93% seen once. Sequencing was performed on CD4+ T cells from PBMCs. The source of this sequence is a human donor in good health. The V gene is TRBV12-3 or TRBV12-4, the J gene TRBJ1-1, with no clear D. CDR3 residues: CASSFRYTEVFF. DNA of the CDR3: TGTGCCAGCAGTTTTAGATACACTGAAGTTTTCTTT.